Below are 14 T cell receptor beta chains sequenced from a single sample in a study of blood T cells in healthy people across ages (dated by TCRdb to the mid-2010s). Preparation of the library involved 5' RACE. Sequenced using an Illumina HiSeq 2500. A second roughly 6 to 11 cycle PCR used a sample-barcoded 5' primer and a J-beta primer mix. The public reads were reanalyzed by TCRdb: fastp trimming at Q25, MiXCR alignment, in-frame beta chains only. Rows matching on CDR3 protein sequence are summarized as one entry with the most common DNA and genes. Counted in this sample were hundreds of thousands of distinct CDR3 sequences; roughly 44% of them appeared once. The leading ten clones occupy around 21% of the sample. The sample consisted of blood. Receptors originate from a man aged 55 to 70 in good health.

This sequence joins TRBV15 and TRBJ2-7, with D unresolved. The CDR3 spans 14 residues. Trimming removed 1 base from V and 0 bases from J, with 7 bases in between. CDR1 is LNHNV, CDR2 YYDKDF, per germline (reference sequence). CDR3 DNA sequence: TGTGCCACCAGCAGAGGGTCGAGCTCCTACGAGCAGTACTTC. It is translated as CATSRGSSSYEQYF.

J is TRBJ1-2 and V is TRBV6-5; D gene ambiguous. The CDR3 contains 16 residues. V was pared by 0 bases and J by 4 bases, with 15 bases between. Germline loops: CDR1 MNHEY, CDR2 SVGAGI. This chain's CDR3 is CASSYSILGLGYGYTF. CDR3 bases: TGTGCCAGCAGTTACTCGATATTGGGTCTCGGCTATGGCTACACCTTC.

The chain has TRBV28 and TRBJ1-1; D not certain. Germline V gives CDR1 MDHEN, CDR2 SYDVKM. Trimming removed 1 base from V and 4 bases from J, with 10 bases in between. The length of the CDR3 is 14 residues. The CDR3 here is CASSLFGWGTEAFF. The CDR3 region has the DNA TGTGCCAGCAGTTTATTTGGGTGGGGCACTGAAGCTTTCTTT.

This chain links TRBV28 with TRBJ1-4; D not certain. V lost 7 bases to trimming and J lost 6 bases, with 18 bases between them. This CDR3 comprises 15 residues. Germline CDR1 reads MDHEN; CDR2 reads SYDVKM. Here the CDR3 DNA reads TGTGCCAGCACCCCTGTCGATAACCTGGATGAAAAACTGTTTTTT. It encodes CASTPVDNLDEKLFF.

This clonotype has only a few counts. V gene TRBV4-1 combines with J gene TRBJ1-5; tentative D call: TRBD1 (6 bases). The V gene lost 0 bases and the J gene lost 3 bases, with 15 bases spanning the gap. This CDR3 region has 17 residues. CDR1 is MGHRA and CDR2 is YSYEKL in the germline V gene. CDR3 coding DNA: TGCGCCAGCAGCCAAGAGTATGGGCAGGGGTCCAATCAGCCCCAGCATTTT. Its translation: CASSQEYGQGSNQPQHF.

This sequence joins TRBV28 and TRBJ2-7; D uncertain. CDR3 size: 17 residues. Trimming left V 2 bases short and J 4 bases short, with 21 bases between. Germline V gene sequence: CDR1 MDHEN, CDR2 SYDVKM. The CDR3 nucleotides read TGTGCCAGCAGTTTACCCCTATCGTCGGACGGCAGATACGAGCAGTACTTC. It translates to CASSLPLSSDGRYEQYF.

The J gene is TRBJ2-5, the V gene TRBV20-1, with 8 bases identical to TRBD1. The CDR3 contains 11 residues. Germline V lookup: CDR1 DFQATT, CDR2 SNEGSKA (reference sequence). This CDR3 is CTLDRVDEQYF. The CDR3 DNA reads TGCACTCTGGACAGGGTGGATGAGCAGTACTTC.

The rearrangement uses TRBV20-1 and TRBJ2-3; 10 nucleotides match TRBD2. The CDR3 is 16 amino acids. Germline V lookup: CDR1 DFQATT, CDR2 SNEGSKA (reference sequence). Trimming at V came to 4 bases and at J to 2 bases, leaving 9 bases not matched to a gene. The CDR3 DNA reads TGCAGTGCTACTGCGATAGCGGGGGGCCTCACAGATACGCAGTATTTT. This encodes CSATAIAGGLTDTQYF.

There are many counts of this clonotype. The chain has TRBV6-5 and TRBJ2-6, with a tentative D call TRBD1 (5 bases). V lost 3 bases and J lost 0, with 15 bases in between. The CDR3 contains 18 residues. Germline CDR1 reads MNHEY; CDR2 reads SVGAGI. The CDR3 DNA follows: TGTGCCAGCAGTTATACCCAAGCAGGGATCTCTGGGGCCAACGTCCTGACTTTC. It specifies CASSYTQAGISGANVLTF.

The chain combines TRBV28 with TRBJ2-1; 8 bases align to TRBD1. CDR1 is MDHEN, CDR2 SYDVKM, per germline. This CDR3 spans 16 amino acids. J was trimmed by 2 bases and V by 5 bases; bases with no gene match: 8. The DNA of the CDR3 is TGTGCCAGCAGTGGTACCGGGACAGGTACCTACAATGAGCAGTTCTTC. It specifies CASSGTGTGTYNEQFF.

This clonotype was found a few times. V is TRBV12-3 or TRBV12-4 and J is TRBJ2-5; no clear D. The J call may be faulty, since TRBJ2-7 better matches the DNA end. The CDR3 totals 13 residues. CDR3 amino acids: CASSGSLRSEQYF. In nucleotides, the CDR3 is TGTGCCAGCAGCGGGTCCCTCCGGAGCGAGCAGTACTTC.

The chain is built from TRBV4-3 and TRBJ2-7; tentative D call: TRBD1 (6 bases). Per the germline V gene, CDR1 is LGHNA and CDR2 is YSLEER. Trimming removed 1 base from V and 2 bases from J, with 12 bases in between. The CDR3 length is 15 residues. The CDR3 region is CASSQGLDSPYEQYF. DNA for the CDR3: TGCGCCAGCAGCCAAGGCTTGGACAGCCCCTACGAGCAGTACTTC.

The gene calls are TRBV14 and TRBJ1-6, with no clear D. The length of the CDR3 is 15 residues. CDR1 is SGHDN, CDR2 FVKESK, per germline. V was clipped by 0 bases and J by 10 bases, with 13 bases between them. CDR3: CASSQDLVGRSPLHF. CDR3 sequence (DNA): TGTGCCAGCAGCCAAGATTTAGTAGGACGGTCACCCCTCCACTTT. Variable domain in full (rest from reference TRBV14 and TRBJ1-6): EAGVTQFPSHSVIEKGQTVTLRCDPISGHDNLYWYRRVMGKEIKFLLHFVKESKQDESGMPNNRFLAERTGGTYSTLKVQPAELEDSGVYFCASSQDLVGRSPLHFGNGTRLTVT.

This clonotype was picked up a small number of times. V gene TRBV15 combines with J gene TRBJ2-3; 8 nucleotides align to TRBD1. Germline trimming cut 0 bases from V and 1 base from J; bases unmatched to any gene: 9. CDR1 and CDR2 (germline): LNHNV, YYDKDF (reference sequence). The CDR3 contains 18 residues. Here the CDR3 DNA reads TGTGCCACCAGCAGAGATGGGGTGTCAGGGGGCCGCACAGATACGCAGTATTTT. This sequence encodes CATSRDGVSGGRTDTQYF.